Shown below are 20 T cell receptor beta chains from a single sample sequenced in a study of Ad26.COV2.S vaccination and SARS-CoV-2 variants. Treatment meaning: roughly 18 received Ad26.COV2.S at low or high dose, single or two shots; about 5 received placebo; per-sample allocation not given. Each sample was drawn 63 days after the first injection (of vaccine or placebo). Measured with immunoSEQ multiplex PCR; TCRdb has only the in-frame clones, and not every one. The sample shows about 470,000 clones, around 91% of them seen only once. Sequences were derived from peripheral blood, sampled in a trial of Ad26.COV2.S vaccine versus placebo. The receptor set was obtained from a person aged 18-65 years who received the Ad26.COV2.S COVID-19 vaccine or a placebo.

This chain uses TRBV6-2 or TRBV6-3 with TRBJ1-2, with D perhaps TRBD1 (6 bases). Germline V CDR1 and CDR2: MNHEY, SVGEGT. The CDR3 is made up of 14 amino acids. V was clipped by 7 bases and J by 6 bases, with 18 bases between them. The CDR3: CASIPRGISHGYTF. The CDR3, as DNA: TGTGCCAGCATCCCCAGGGGTATATCCCATGGCTACACCTTC.

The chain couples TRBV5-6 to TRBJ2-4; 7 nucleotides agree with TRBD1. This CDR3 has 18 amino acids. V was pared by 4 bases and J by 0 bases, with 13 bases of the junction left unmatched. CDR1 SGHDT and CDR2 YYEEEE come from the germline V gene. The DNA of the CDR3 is TGTGCCAGCAGCCTTAGGTCAGGACAGGCGCCAGCCAAAAACATTCAGTACTTC. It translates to CASSLRSGQAPAKNIQYF. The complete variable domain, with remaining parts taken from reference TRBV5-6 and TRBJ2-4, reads DAGVTQSPTHLIKTRGQQVTLRCSPKSGHDTVSWYQQALGQGPQFIFQYYEEEERQRGNFPDRFSGHQFPNYSSELNVNALLLGDSALYLCASSLRSGQAPAKNIQYFGAGTRLSVL.

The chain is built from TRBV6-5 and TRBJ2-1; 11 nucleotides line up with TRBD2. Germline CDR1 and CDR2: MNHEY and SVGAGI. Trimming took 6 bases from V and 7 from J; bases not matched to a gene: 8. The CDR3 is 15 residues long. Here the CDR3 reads CASSATSGSSNEQFF. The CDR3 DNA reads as TGTGCCAGCAGCGCAACTAGCGGGAGTAGTAATGAGCAGTTCTTC.

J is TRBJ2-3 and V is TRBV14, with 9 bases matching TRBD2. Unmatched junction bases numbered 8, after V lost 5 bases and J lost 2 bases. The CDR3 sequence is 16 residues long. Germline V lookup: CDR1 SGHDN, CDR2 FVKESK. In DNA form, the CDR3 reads TGTGCCAGCAGCGCAGTAGCGGGAGCGCTCACAGATACGCAGTATTTT. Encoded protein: CASSAVAGALTDTQYF.

In nucleotides, the CDR3 is TGTGCCAGCAGTCCCCATGGGACAGGGGCCTACGAGCAGTACTTC. Protein: CASSPHGTGAYEQYF. The chain is built from TRBV28 and TRBJ2-7, with 10 nucleotides matching TRBD1. Trimming at V came to 5 bases and at J to 2 bases, leaving 6 bases not matched to a gene. This CDR3 region has 15 residues. Germline CDR1 MDHEN, CDR2 SYDVKM.

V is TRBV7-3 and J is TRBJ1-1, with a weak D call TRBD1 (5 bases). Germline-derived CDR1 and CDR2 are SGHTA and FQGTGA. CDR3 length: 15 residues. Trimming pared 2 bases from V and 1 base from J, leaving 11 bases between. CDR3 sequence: CASSLAGGTNTEAFF. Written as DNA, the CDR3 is TGTGCCAGCAGCTTAGCTGGGGGGACGAACACTGAAGCTTTCTTT.

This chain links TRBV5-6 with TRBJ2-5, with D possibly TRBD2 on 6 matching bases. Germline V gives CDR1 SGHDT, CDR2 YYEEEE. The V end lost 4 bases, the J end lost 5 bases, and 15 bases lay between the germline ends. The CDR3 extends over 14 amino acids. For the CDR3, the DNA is TGTGCCAGCAGCAAGGGACTTCAAAGGGAGACCCAGTACTTC. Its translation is CASSKGLQRETQYF.

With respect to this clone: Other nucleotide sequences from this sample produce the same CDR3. This CDR3 is CASSVGGSPSYNEQFF. CDR3 sequence (DNA): TGTGCCAGCAGCGTAGGAGGGTCTCCTTCCTACAATGAGCAGTTCTTC. The V and J genes are TRBV9 and TRBJ2-1; maybe TRBD2 (5 bases). Germline values: CDR1 SGDLS, CDR2 YYNGEE. The V and J ends lost 0 bases and 1 base respectively, with 11 bases between them. This CDR3 has 16 residues.

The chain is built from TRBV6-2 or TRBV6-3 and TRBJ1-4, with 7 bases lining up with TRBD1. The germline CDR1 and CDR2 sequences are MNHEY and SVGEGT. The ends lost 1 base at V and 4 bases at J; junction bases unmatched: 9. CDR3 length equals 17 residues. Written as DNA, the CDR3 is TGTGCCAGCAGTTACTTACCTGGGACAGCCTATAATGAAAAACTGTTTTTT. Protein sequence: CASSYLPGTAYNEKLFF.

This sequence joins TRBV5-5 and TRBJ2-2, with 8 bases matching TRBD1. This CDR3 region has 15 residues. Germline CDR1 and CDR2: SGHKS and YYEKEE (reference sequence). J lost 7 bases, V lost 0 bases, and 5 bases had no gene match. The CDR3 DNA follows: TGTGCCAGCAGCTTGGCCCAGGGGGCGGGCGGGGAGCTGTTTTTT. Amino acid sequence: CASSLAQGAGGELFF.

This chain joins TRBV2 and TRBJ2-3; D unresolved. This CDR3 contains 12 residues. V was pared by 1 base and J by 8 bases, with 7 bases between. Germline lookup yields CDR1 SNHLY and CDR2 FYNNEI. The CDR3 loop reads CASSEGASTQYF. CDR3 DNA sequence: TGTGCCAGCAGTGAAGGGGCCTCTACGCAGTATTTT.

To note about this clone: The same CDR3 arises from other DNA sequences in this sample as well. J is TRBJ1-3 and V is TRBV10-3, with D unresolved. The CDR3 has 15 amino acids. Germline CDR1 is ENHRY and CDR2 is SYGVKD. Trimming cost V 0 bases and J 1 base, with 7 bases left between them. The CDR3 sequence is CAISESPRSGNTIYF. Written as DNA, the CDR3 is TGTGCCATCAGTGAGTCTCCCAGATCTGGAAACACCATATATTTT.

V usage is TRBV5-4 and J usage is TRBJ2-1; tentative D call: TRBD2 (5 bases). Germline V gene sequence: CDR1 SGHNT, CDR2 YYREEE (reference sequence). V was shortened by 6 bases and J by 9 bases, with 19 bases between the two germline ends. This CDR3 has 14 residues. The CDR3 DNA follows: TGTGCCAGCACCACCCTATCAGCCGGGATTGAGCAGTTCTTC. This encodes CASTTLSAGIEQFF.

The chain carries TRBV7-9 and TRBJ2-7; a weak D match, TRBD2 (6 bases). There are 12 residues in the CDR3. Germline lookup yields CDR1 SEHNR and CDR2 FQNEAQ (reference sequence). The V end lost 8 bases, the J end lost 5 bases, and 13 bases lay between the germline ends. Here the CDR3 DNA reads TGTGCCAGCGGGAGAGGAGGGGACGAGCAGTACTTC. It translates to CASGRGGDEQYF.

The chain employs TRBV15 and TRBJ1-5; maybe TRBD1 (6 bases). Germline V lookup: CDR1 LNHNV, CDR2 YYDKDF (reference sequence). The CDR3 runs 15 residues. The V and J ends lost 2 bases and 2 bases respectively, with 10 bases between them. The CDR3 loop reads CATSRSPGGNQPQHF. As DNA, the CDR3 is TGTGCCACCAGCAGATCCCCAGGGGGCAATCAGCCCCAGCATTTT.

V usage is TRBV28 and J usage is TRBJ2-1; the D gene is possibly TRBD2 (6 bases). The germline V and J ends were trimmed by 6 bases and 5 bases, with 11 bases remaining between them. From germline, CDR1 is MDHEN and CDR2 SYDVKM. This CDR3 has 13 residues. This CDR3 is CASRGGLNNEQFF. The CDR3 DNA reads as TGTGCCAGCAGAGGAGGGCTAAACAATGAGCAGTTCTTC.

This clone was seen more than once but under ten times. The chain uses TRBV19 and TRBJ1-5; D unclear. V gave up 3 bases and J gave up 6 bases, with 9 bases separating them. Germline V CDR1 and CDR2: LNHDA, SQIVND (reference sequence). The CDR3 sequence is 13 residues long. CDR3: CASSIGWRQPQHF. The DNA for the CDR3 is TGTGCCAGTAGTATTGGTTGGCGTCAGCCCCAGCATTTT.

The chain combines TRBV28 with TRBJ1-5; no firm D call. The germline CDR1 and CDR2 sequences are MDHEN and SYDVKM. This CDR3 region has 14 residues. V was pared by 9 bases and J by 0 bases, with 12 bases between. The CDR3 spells CASKLQISNQPQHF. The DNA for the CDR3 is TGTGCCAGTAAACTACAGATTAGCAATCAGCCCCAGCATTTT.

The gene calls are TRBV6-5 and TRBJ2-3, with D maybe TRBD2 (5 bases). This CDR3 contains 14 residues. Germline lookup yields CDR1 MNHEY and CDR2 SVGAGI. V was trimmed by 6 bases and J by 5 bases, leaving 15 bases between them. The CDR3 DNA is TGTGCCAGCAGGATTAGGGAGTTAGGAGATACGCAGTATTTT. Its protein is CASRIRELGDTQYF.

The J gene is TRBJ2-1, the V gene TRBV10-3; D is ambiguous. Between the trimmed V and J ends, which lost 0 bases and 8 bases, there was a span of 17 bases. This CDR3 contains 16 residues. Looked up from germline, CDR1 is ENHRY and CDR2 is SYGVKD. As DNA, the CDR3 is TGTGCCATCAGTGAGTCCGAGCGTCTTCTATTCTATGAGCAGTTCTTC. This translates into CAISESERLLFYEQFF.